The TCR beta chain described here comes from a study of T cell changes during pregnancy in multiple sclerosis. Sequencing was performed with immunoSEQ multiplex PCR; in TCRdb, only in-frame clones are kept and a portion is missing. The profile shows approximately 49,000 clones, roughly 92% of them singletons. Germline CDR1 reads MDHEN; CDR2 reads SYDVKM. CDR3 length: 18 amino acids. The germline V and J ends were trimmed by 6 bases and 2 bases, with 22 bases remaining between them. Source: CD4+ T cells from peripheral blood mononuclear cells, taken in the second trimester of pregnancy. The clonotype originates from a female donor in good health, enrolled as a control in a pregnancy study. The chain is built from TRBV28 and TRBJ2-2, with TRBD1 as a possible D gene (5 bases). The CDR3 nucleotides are TGTGCCAGCAGCCCGTCCCGTTGGGGCACGAATAACACCGGGGAGCTGTTTTTT. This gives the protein CASSPSRWGTNNTGELFF.